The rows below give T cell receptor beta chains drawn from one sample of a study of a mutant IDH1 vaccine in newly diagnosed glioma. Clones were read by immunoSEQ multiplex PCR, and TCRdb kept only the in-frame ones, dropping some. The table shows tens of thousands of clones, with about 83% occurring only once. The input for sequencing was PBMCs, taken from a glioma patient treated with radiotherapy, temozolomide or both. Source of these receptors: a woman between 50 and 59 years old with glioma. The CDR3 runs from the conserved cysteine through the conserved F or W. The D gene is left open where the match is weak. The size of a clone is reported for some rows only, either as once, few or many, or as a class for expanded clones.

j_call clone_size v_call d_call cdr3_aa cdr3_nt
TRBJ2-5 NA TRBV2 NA CASSEPGTMRETQYF TGTGCCAGCAGCGAACCAGGGACCATGAGGGAGACCCAGTACTTC
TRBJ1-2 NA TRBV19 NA CASSNRVGEENYGYTF TGTGCCAGTAGTAATCGGGTGGGGGAGGAGAACTATGGCTACACCTTC
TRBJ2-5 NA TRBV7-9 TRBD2 CASSPVRGGPETQYF TGTGCCAGCAGCCCTGTGCGGGGGGGCCCCGAGACCCAGTACTTC
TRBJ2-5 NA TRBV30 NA CAWSGRGTQETQYF TGTGCCTGGAGCGGAAGGGGCACTCAAGAGACCCAGTACTTC
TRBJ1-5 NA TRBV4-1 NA CASSPLTAVGQPQHF TGCGCCAGCAGCCCCCTCACGGCGGTTGGTCAGCCCCAGCATTTT
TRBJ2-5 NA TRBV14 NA CASREQGGETQYF TGTGCCAGCAGGGAACAGGGAGGCGAGACCCAGTACTTC
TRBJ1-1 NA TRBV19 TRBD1 CASSLGTGKTNTEAFF TGTGCCAGTAGTCTAGGGACAGGGAAGACGAACACTGAAGCTTTCTTT
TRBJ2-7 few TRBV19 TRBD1 CASSATGGSYEQYF TGTGCCAGTAGTGCAACAGGGGGCTCCTACGAGCAGTACTTC
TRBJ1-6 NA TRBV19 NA CASSTDSFNSPLHF TGTGCCAGTAGTACGGACAGCTTCAATTCACCCCTCCACTTT
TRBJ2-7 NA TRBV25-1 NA CASSDPGGGYEQYF TGTGCCAGCAGTGACCCAGGGGGAGGGTACGAGCAGTACTTC
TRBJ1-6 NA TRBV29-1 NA CSVAGGINSPLHF TGCAGCGTTGCGGGAGGGATTAATTCACCCCTCCACTTT
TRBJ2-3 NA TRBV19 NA CASTHGGDTQYF TGTGCCAGTACCCACGGGGGAGATACGCAGTATTTT
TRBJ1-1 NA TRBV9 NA CASSPATGKTEAFF TGTGCCAGCAGCCCAGCAACAGGGAAGACGGAAGCTTTCTTT
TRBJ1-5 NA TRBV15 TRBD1 CATSRVRGPQPQHF TGTGCCACCAGCAGAGTCAGGGGGCCTCAGCCCCAGCATTTT
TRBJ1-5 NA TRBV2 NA CASSEDLFSNQPQHF TGTGCCAGCAGTGAGGATCTTTTTAGCAATCAGCCCCAGCATTTT
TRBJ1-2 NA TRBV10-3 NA CAIRRTDVLGYTF TGTGCCATCAGAAGGACCGATGTACTTGGCTACACCTTC
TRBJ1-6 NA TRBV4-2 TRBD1 CASTGQANSPLHF TGTGCCAGCACGGGACAGGCGAATTCACCCCTCCACTTT
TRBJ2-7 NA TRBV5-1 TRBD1 CASSLADREDEQYF TGCGCCAGCAGCTTGGCGGACAGGGAAGACGAGCAGTACTTC
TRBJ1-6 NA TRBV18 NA CASSPRDGGEPLHF TGTGCCAGCTCACCTCGGGACGGAGGGGAGCCCCTCCACTTT
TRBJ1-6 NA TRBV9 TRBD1 CASSLLAGGNSPLHF TGTGCCAGCAGCCTCCTGGCAGGGGGCAATTCACCCCTCCACTTT
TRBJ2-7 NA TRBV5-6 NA CASSRDSIYEQYF TGTGCCAGCAGCCGAGACTCGATCTACGAGCAGTACTTC
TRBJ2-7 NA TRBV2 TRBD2 CASSVGRGYEQYF TGTGCCAGCAGTGTTGGGAGGGGCTACGAGCAGTACTTC
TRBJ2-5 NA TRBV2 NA CASQKGGKETQYF TGTGCCAGCCAGAAAGGGGGGAAGGAGACCCAGTACTTC
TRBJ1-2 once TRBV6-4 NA CASSLDGGHGYTF TGTGCCAGCAGTTTGGACGGAGGCCATGGCTACACCTTC
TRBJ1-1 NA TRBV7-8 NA CASSRNSMNTEAFF TGTGCCAGCAGCCGAAACAGCATGAACACTGAAGCTTTCTTT
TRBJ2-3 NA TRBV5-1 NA CASSLAGEGGTQYF TGCGCCAGCAGCTTGGCCGGTGAAGGAGGTACGCAGTATTTT
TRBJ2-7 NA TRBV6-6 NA CASSYYPRVSEQYF TGTGCCAGCAGTTACTACCCACGGGTTTCAGAGCAGTACTTC
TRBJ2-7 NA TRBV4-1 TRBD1 CASSPGQGAYEQYF TGCGCCAGCAGCCCAGGACAGGGGGCCTACGAGCAGTACTTC
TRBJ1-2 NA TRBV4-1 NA CASSPPGRDYGYTF TGCGCCAGCAGCCCTCCGGGCCGGGACTATGGCTACACCTTC
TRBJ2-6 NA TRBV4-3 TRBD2 CASSQELAGASGANVLTF TGCGCCAGCAGCCAAGAACTAGCGGGGGCGTCTGGGGCCAACGTCCTGACTTTC
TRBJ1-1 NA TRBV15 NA CATSRDPGVTEAFF TGTGCCACCAGCAGAGATCCGGGGGTCACTGAAGCTTTCTTT
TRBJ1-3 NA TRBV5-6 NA CASSFQGPLNTIYF TGTGCCAGCAGCTTCCAAGGGCCCTTAAACACCATATATTTT
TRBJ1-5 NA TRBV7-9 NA CASSLDLVNQPQHF TGTGCCAGCAGCTTGGACCTAGTGAATCAGCCCCAGCATTTT
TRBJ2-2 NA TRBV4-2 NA CASSPLMAGELFF TGTGCCAGCAGCCCGCTGATGGCCGGGGAGCTGTTTTTT
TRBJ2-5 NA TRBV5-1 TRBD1 CASTPGTGAETQYF TGCGCCAGCACCCCGGGGACAGGGGCAGAGACCCAGTACTTC
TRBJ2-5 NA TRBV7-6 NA CASSPIQETQYF TGTGCCAGCAGCCCGATCCAAGAGACCCAGTACTTC
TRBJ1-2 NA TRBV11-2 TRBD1 CASSYGQGGYGYTF TGTGCCAGCAGCTATGGACAGGGGGGTTACGGCTACACCTTC
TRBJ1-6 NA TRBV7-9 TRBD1 CASSAYRGGNSPLHF TGTGCCAGCAGCGCCTACAGGGGAGGGAATTCACCCCTCCACTTT
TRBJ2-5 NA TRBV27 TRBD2 CASTGGGWFETQYF TGTGCCAGCACGGGCGGGGGGTGGTTTGAGACCCAGTACTTC
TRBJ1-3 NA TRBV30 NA CGWGSGNTIYF TGTGGTTGGGGGTCTGGAAACACCATATATTTT
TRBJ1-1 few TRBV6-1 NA CASSEDLEAFF TGTGCCAGCAGTGAAGACCTTGAAGCTTTCTTT
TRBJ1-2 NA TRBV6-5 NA CASFEISGDGYTF TGTGCCAGCTTTGAGATATCAGGGGATGGCTACACCTTC
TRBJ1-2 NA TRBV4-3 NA CASSQVGDLANYGYTF TGCGCCAGCAGCCAAGTAGGAGACCTTGCTAACTATGGCTACACCTTC
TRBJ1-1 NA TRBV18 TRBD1 CASSPRQGWNTEAFF TGTGCCAGCTCACCAAGACAGGGGTGGAACACTGAAGCTTTCTTT
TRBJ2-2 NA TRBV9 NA CASSSRTDPTGELFF TGTGCCAGCAGCTCCAGGACAGACCCCACCGGGGAGCTGTTTTTT